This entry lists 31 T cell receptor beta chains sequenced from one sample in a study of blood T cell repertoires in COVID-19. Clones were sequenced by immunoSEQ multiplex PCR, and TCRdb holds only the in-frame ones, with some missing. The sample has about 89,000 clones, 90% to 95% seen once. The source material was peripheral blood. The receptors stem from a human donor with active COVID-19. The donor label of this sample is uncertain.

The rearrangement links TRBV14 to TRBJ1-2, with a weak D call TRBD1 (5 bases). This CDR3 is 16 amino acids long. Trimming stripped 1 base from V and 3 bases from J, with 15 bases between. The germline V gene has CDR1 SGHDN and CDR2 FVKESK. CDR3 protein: CASSQGRQRPYYGYTF. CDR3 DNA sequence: TGTGCCAGCAGCCAAGGACGACAGCGCCCCTACTATGGCTACACCTTC.

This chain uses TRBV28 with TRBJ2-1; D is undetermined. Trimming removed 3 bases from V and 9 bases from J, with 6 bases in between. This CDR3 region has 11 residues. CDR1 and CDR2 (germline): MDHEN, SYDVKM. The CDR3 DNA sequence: TGTGCCAGCAGTTTCTGGAGTGAGCAGTTCTTC. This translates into CASSFWSEQFF.

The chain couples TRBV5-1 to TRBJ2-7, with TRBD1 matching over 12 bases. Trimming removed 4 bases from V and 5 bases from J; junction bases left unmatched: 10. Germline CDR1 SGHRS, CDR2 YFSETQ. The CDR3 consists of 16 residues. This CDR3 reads CASSKAGTGGLNEQYF. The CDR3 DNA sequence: TGCGCCAGCAGCAAGGCGGGGACAGGGGGCCTAAACGAGCAGTACTTC.

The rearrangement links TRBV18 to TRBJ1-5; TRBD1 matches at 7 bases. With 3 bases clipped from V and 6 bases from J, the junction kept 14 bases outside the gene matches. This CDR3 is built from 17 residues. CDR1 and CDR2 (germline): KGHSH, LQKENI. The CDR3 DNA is TGTGCCAGCTCACCTCGACAACAGGGGAGGCACAGTCAGCCCCAGCATTTT. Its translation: CASSPRQQGRHSQPQHF. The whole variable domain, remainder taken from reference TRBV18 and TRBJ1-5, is NAGVMQNPRHLVRRRGQEARLRCSPMKGHSHVYWYRQLPEEGLKFMVYLQKENIIDESGMPKERFSAEFPKEGPSILRIQQVVRGDSAAYFCASSPRQQGRHSQPQHFGDGTRLSIL.

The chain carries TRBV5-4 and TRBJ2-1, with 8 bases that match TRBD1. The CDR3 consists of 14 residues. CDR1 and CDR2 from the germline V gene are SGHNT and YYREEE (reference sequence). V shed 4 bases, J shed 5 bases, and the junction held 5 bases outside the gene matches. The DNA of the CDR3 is TGTGCCAGCAGCCCAGGGGGCCCACACAATGAGCAGTTCTTC. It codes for CASSPGGPHNEQFF.

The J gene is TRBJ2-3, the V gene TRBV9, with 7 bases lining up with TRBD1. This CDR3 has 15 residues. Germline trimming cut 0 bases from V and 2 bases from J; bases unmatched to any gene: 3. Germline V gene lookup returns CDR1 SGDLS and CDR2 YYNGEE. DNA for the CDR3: TGTGCCAGCAGCGTAGAAACAGGGGACACAGATACGCAGTATTTT. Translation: CASSVETGDTDTQYF.

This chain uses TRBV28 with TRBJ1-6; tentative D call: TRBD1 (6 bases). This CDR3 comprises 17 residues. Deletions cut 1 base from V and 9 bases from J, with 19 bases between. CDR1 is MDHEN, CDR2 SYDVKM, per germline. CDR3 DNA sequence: TGTGCCAGCAGTTTATATAACATGGGGCTGGGGGCTTCACCCCTCCACTTT. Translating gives CASSLYNMGLGASPLHF.

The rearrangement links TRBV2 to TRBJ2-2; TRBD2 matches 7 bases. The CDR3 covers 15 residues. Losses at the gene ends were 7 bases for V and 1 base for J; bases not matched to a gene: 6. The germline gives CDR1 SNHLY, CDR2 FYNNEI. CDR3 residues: CASNAGVGNTGELFF. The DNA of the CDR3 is TGTGCCAGCAATGCGGGGGTCGGGAACACCGGGGAGCTGTTTTTT.

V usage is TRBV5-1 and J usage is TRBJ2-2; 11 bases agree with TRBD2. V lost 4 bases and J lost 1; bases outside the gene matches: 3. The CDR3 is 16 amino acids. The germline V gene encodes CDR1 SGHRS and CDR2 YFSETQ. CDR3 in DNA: TGCGCCAGCAGCACAACTAGCGGGGGGAACACCGGGGAGCTGTTTTTT. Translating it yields CASSTTSGGNTGELFF.

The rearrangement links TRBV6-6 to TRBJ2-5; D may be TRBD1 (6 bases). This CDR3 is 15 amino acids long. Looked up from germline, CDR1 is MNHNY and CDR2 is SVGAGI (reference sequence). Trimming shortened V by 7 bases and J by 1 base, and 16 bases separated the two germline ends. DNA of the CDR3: TGTGCCAGCACCCCCACAGGGCGGCGCCAAGAGACCCAGTACTTC. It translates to CASTPTGRRQETQYF.

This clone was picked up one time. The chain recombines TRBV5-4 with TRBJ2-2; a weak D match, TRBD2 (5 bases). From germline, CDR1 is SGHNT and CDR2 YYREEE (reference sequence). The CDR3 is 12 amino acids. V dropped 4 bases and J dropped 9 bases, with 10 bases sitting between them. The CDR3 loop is CASSQEGRELFF. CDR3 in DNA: TGTGCCAGCAGCCAAGAGGGCCGGGAGCTGTTTTTT.

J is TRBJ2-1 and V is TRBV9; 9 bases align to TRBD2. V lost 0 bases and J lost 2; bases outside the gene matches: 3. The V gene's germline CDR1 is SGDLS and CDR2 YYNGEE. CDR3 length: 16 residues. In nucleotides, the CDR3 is TGTGCCAGCAGCGTAGGAGCGGGAGGCCCCTACAATGAGCAGTTCTTC. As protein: CASSVGAGGPYNEQFF.

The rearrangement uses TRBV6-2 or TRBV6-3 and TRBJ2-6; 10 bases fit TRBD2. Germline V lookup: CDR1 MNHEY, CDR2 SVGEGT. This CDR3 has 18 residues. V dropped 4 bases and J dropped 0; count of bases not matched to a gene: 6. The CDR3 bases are TGTGCCAGCAGTTCCCGGACTAGCGGAGCCTCTGGGGCCAACGTCCTGACTTTC. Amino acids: CASSSRTSGASGANVLTF.

The DNA of the CDR3 is TGTGCCAGCAGCTCGCAGACAGGGGGCGAGACCTACGAGCAGTACTTC. It translates to CASSSQTGGETYEQYF. The chain joins TRBV7-9 to TRBJ2-7; 10 nucleotides match TRBD1. Unmatched junction bases numbered 8, after V lost 4 bases and J lost 2 bases. Germline-derived CDR1 and CDR2 are SEHNR and FQNEAQ (reference sequence). This CDR3 region has 16 residues. Full variable domain (rest looked up from reference TRBV7-9 and TRBJ2-7): DTGVSQNPRHKITKRGQNVTFRCDPISEHNRLYWYRQTLGQGPEFLTYFQNEAQLEKSRLLSDRFSAERPKGSFSTLEIQRTEQGDSAMYLCASSSQTGGETYEQYFGPGTRLTVT.

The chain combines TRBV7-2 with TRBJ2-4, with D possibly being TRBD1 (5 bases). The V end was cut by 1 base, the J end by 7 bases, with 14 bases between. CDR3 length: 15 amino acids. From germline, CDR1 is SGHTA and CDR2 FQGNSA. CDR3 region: CASSLEAGHRNIQYF. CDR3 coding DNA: TGTGCCAGCAGCTTAGAGGCAGGGCACCGGAACATTCAGTACTTC.

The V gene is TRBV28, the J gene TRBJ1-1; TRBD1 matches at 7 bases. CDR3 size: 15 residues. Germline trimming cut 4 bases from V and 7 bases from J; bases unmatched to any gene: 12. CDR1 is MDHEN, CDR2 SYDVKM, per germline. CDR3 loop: CASSSHDRVAYEAFF. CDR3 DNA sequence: TGTGCCAGCAGTTCCCACGACAGGGTGGCTTATGAAGCTTTCTTT.

For the CDR3, the DNA is TGCGCCAGCAGTGTAATACAGGGGTTTGGCTACACCTTC. This sequence encodes CASSVIQGFGYTF. The chain carries TRBV10-1 and TRBJ1-2, with 7 positions matching TRBD1. The CDR3 is 13 amino acids. V lost 4 bases and J lost 7; bases outside the gene matches: 6. Per germline, CDR1 WNHNN and CDR2 SYGVQD (reference sequence).

The DNA for the CDR3 is TGCGCCAGCAGCCAAGGAGCGATAGGGGCCCTTTACAATGAGCAGTTCTTC. This codes for CASSQGAIGALYNEQFF. The rearrangement joins TRBV4-3 to TRBJ2-1, with a tentative D call TRBD1 (5 bases). The V gene lost 1 base and the J gene lost 4 bases, with 17 bases spanning the gap. The CDR3 has 17 amino acids. Germline-derived CDR1 and CDR2 are LGHNA and YSLEER.

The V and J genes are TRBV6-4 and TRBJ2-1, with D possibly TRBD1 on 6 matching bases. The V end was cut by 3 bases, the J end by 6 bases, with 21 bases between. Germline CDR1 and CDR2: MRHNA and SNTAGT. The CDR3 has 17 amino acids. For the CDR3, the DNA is TGTGCCAGCAGTGAAAGGCAGGGGTTTAGTGTAGTCAATGAGCAGTTCTTC. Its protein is CASSERQGFSVVNEQFF.

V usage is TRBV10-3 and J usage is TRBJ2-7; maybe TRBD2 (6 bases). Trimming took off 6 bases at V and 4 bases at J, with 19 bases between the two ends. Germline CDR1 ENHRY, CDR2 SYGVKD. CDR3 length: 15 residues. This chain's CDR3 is CAISVRLEGPYEQYF. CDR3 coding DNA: TGTGCCATCAGCGTTCGACTAGAGGGGCCATACGAGCAGTACTTC.

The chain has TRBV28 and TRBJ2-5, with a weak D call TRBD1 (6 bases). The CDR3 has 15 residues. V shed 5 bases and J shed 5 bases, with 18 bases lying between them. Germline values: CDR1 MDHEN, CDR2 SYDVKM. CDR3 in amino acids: CASSPPQGPGETQYF. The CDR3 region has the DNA TGTGCCAGCAGTCCACCCCAGGGGCCAGGGGAGACCCAGTACTTC.

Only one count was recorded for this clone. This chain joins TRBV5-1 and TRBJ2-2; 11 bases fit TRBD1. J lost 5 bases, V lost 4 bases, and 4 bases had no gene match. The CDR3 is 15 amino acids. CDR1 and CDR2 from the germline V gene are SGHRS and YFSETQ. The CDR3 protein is CASSQGTGGTGELFF. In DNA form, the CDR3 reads TGCGCCAGCAGCCAAGGGACAGGGGGGACCGGGGAGCTGTTTTTT.

The CDR3 coding sequence is TGTGCCAGCAGTACGAAGGGGCCGAACACTGAAGCTTTCTTT. Its protein product is CASSTKGPNTEAFF. The rearrangement links TRBV28 to TRBJ1-1, with D possibly being TRBD1 (5 bases). CDR1 and CDR2 (germline): MDHEN, SYDVKM. The CDR3 is made up of 14 amino acids. V was cut by 5 bases and J by 1 base, with 11 bases left in between.

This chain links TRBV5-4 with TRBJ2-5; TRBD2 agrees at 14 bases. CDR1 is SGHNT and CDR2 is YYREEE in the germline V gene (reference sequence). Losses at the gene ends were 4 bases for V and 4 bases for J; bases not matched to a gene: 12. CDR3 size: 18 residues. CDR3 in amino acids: CASSPAGLAGVGGETQYF. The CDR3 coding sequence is TGTGCCAGCAGCCCCGCGGGACTAGCGGGAGTAGGTGGAGAGACCCAGTACTTC.

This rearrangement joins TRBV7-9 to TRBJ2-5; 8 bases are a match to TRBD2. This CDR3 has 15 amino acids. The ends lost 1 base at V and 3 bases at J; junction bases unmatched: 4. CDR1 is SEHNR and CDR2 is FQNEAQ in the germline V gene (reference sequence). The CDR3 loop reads CASSLGTSGKETQYF. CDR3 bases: TGTGCCAGCAGCTTAGGCACTAGCGGTAAAGAGACCCAGTACTTC.

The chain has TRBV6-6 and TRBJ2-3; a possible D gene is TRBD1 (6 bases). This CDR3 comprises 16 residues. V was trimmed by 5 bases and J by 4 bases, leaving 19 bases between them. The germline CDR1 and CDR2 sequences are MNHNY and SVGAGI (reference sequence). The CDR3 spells CASSSDRDTQADTQYF. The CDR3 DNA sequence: TGTGCCAGCAGTAGCGACCGGGACACGCAAGCAGATACGCAGTATTTT.

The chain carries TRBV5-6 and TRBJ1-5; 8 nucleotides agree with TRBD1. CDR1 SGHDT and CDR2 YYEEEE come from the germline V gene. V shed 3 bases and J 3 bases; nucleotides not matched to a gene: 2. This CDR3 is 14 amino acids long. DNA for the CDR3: TGTGCCAGCAGCTGGACAGGGAACAATCAGCCCCAGCATTTT. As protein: CASSWTGNNQPQHF.

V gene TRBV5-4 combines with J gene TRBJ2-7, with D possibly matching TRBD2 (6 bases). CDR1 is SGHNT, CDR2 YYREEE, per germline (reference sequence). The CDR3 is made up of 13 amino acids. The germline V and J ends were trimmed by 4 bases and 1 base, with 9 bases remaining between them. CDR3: CASSGGSSYEQYF. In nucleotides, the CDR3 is TGTGCCAGCAGCGGGGGGTCGTCCTACGAGCAGTACTTC.

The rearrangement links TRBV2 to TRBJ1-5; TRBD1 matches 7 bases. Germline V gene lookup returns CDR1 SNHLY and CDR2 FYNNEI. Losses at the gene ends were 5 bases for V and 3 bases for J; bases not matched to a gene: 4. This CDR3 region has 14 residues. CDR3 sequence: CASSMGQFNQPQHF. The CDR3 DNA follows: TGTGCCAGCAGTATGGGACAGTTCAATCAGCCCCAGCATTTT.

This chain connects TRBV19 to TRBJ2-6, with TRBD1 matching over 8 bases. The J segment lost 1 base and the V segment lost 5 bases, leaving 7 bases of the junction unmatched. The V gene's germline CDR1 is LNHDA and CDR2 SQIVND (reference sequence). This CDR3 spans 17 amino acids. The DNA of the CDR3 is TGTGCCAGTAGTTCAGGACAGGGATCGTCTGGGGCCAACGTCCTGACTTTC. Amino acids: CASSSGQGSSGANVLTF.

The CDR3 region is CASSPSYGYTF. DNA of the CDR3: TGTGCCAGCAGTCCCAGCTATGGCTACACCTTC. The rearrangement links TRBV28 to TRBJ1-2, with D unresolved. V was trimmed by 5 bases and J by 4 bases, leaving 5 bases between them. Looked up from germline, CDR1 is MDHEN and CDR2 is SYDVKM. CDR3 length equals 11 residues.